These 21 T cell receptor beta chains share one sample of origin, sequenced in a study of blood T cell repertoires in COVID-19. Using immunoSEQ multiplex PCR, the repertoire was profiled, and TCRdb retains in-frame clones only, with some absent. The data hold 240,000 or so clones, with 75% to 90% observed a single time. The sequenced material came from PBMCs or T cells enriched from blood (not recorded which). These receptors were obtained from a middle-aged man who had recovered from COVID-19.

For the CDR3, the DNA is TGTGCCAGTAGTATTATGGCGGCAAATGAAAAACTGTTTTTT. Translated: CASSIMAANEKLFF. The J gene is TRBJ1-4, the V gene TRBV19; D not resolved. The CDR3 has 14 residues. V was trimmed by 3 bases and J by 5 bases, leaving 10 bases between them. Per germline, CDR1 LNHDA and CDR2 SQIVND (reference sequence).

The chain recombines TRBV18 with TRBJ1-5; D uncertain. The CDR3 spans 18 residues. Germline V gene data show CDR1 as KGHSH and CDR2 as LQKENI. Trimming stripped 2 bases from V and 4 bases from J, with 21 bases between. The CDR3 sequence is CASSPKWDAGLRNQPQHF. The CDR3, as DNA: TGTGCCAGCTCACCAAAATGGGATGCGGGCTTAAGAAATCAGCCCCAGCATTTT.

This clone appeared once. The chain carries TRBV11-1 and TRBJ2-2, with TRBD2 matching 7 bases. From germline, CDR1 is SGHAT and CDR2 FQDESV (reference sequence). The CDR3 totals 16 residues. Unmatched junction bases numbered 8, after V lost 1 base and J lost 6 bases. This CDR3 reads CASSLERGIRAGELFF. The CDR3 bases are TGTGCCAGCAGCTTAGAGCGGGGAATCAGGGCCGGGGAGCTGTTTTTT.

The CDR3 coding sequence is TGTGCCAGCGGGGACAGGGGACTCTCCTACGAGCAGTACTTC. Translated, it gives CASGDRGLSYEQYF. The rearrangement joins TRBV3-1 (or the pseudogene TRBV3-2) to TRBJ2-7; 10 nucleotides match TRBD1. CDR3 length: 14 residues. Trimming cost V 8 bases and J 0 bases; bases outside gene matches: 4. Germline V lookup: CDR1 LGHDT, CDR2 YNNKEL (reference sequence).

The rearrangement links TRBV5-1 to TRBJ2-5, with D perhaps TRBD2 (7 bases). V was cut by 2 bases and J by 1 base, with 21 bases left in between. Germline V CDR1 and CDR2: SGHRS, YFSETQ. The CDR3 length is 18 residues. The CDR3 here is CASSFFTFGGGLQETQYF. The CDR3 DNA is TGCGCCAGCAGCTTTTTTACTTTTGGCGGGGGCCTCCAAGAGACCCAGTACTTC.

This clone was detected once. The chain has TRBV29-1 and TRBJ2-3; tentative D call: TRBD1 (5 bases). The germline CDR1 and CDR2 sequences are SQVTM and ANQGSEA. Between the trimmed V and J ends, which lost 7 bases and 2 bases, there was a span of 19 bases. CDR3 length: 15 amino acids. The CDR3 DNA is TGCAGCGCCGGATTCGGGCAGGGTTTCACAGATACGCAGTATTTT. This gives the protein CSAGFGQGFTDTQYF.

The chain recombines TRBV11-2 with TRBJ2-1, with D tentatively TRBD1 (5 bases). Trimming left V 4 bases short and J 1 base short, with 17 bases between. The CDR3 consists of 17 residues. Germline CDR1 SGHAT, CDR2 FQNNGV. CDR3 in amino acids: CASSYVSGQGSYNEQFF. DNA of the CDR3: TGTGCCAGCAGCTACGTCTCGGGCCAGGGATCCTACAATGAGCAGTTCTTC.

This chain joins TRBV27 and TRBJ1-5; 7 bases match TRBD1. V gave up 3 bases and J gave up 2 bases; unmatched junction bases: 4. This CDR3 has 15 residues. Germline CDR1 reads MNHEY; CDR2 reads SMNVEV (reference sequence). The CDR3 loop reads CASSFEGAGNQPQHF. CDR3 DNA: TGTGCCAGCAGTTTTGAGGGGGCCGGCAATCAGCCCCAGCATTTT.

The chain recombines TRBV5-4 with TRBJ2-1; 8 nucleotides match TRBD2. CDR3 length equals 16 residues. Germline CDR1 reads SGHNT; CDR2 reads YYREEE (reference sequence). Unmatched junction bases numbered 13, after V lost 4 bases and J lost 7 bases. The CDR3, as DNA: TGTGCCAGCAGCCGTGGACTAGCTCTAGTGTCGAATGAGCAGTTCTTC. Translated: CASSRGLALVSNEQFF.

The rearrangement joins TRBV2 to TRBJ2-5; TRBD2 is a possible D gene (6 bases). Germline CDR1 and CDR2: SNHLY and FYNNEI. CDR3 length: 17 amino acids. With 4 bases removed from V and 2 bases from J, the gap between germline ends came to 20 bases. CDR3 nucleotide sequence: TGTGCCAGCAGTGGAGAAAGGACTACGATAGTTCAAGAGACCCAGTACTTC. Its protein product is CASSGERTTIVQETQYF.

DNA of the CDR3: TGTGCCACCAGCTTAGACAGGGGGAAACAGCCCCAGCATTTT. Translating gives CATSLDRGKQPQHF. The chain uses TRBV15 and TRBJ1-5; TRBD1 aligns across 9 bases. The germline V gene has CDR1 LNHNV and CDR2 YYDKDF (reference sequence). The CDR3 totals 14 residues. Trimming cost V 5 bases and J 7 bases; bases outside gene matches: 6.

The genes are TRBV29-1 and TRBJ2-3, with 10 bases fitting TRBD2. The length of the CDR3 is 16 residues. CDR1 and CDR2 (germline): SQVTM, ANQGSEA. J gave up 5 bases and V 5 bases, and 13 bases lay outside the gene matches. CDR3 amino acids: CSVIAGAGGRKDTQYF. The CDR3 coding sequence is TGCAGCGTTATCGCTGGAGCGGGGGGGCGTAAAGATACGCAGTATTTT.

In its sample, this clone was seen a few times. The chain uses TRBV9 and TRBJ1-1; 7 nucleotides agree with TRBD1. J was trimmed by 3 bases and V by 4 bases; bases with no gene match: 6. CDR1 is SGDLS, CDR2 YYNGEE, per germline. This CDR3 region has 14 residues. The CDR3 loop is CASSPRQGYTEAFF. The CDR3 coding sequence is TGTGCCAGCAGCCCCCGACAGGGATACACTGAAGCTTTCTTT.

V usage is TRBV12-3 or TRBV12-4 and J usage is TRBJ1-1; 8 positions match TRBD1. V lost 5 bases, J lost 4 bases, and 3 bases stayed unmatched. This CDR3 is 13 amino acids long. Here the CDR3 DNA reads TGTGCCAGCAGTCCCGGACAGGGCACTGAAGCTTTCTTT. Its protein product is CASSPGQGTEAFF.

The chain combines TRBV5-4 with TRBJ2-3; D unresolved. Germline V gene data show CDR1 as SGHNT and CDR2 as YYREEE (reference sequence). The V and J ends lost 0 bases and 1 base respectively, with 18 bases between them. The CDR3 is 18 residues long. CDR3 amino acids: CASSLEDVSAVGTDTQYF. The CDR3 bases are TGTGCCAGCAGCTTGGAAGACGTCTCCGCGGTTGGCACAGATACGCAGTATTTT.

The rearrangement joins TRBV4-1 to TRBJ2-5; D call uncertain. Germline loops: CDR1 MGHRA, CDR2 YSYEKL. The CDR3 runs 13 residues. V was pared by 0 bases and J by 11 bases, with 13 bases between. This CDR3 reads CASSQETEALQYF. CDR3 in DNA: TGCGCCAGCAGCCAAGAAACTGAAGCCCTTCAGTACTTC.

The rearrangement uses TRBV27 and TRBJ1-1; D unclear. The CDR3 runs to 13 residues. Germline CDR1 and CDR2: MNHEY and SMNVEV (reference sequence). V was pared by 5 bases and J by 6 bases, with 13 bases between. The CDR3 coding sequence is TGTGCCAGCAGTGCCTACAGAAGGTCTGAAGCTTTCTTT. Its translation is CASSAYRRSEAFF.

V usage is TRBV29-1 and J usage is TRBJ2-3; 9 nucleotides match TRBD2. V lost 7 bases and J lost 5; bases outside the gene matches: 16. This CDR3 has 16 residues. Germline V gene lookup returns CDR1 SQVTM and CDR2 ANQGSEA. In nucleotides, the CDR3 is TGCAGCGCCATAGCGCCCTTGGGGCGGGAGGGAGATACGCAGTATTTT. Translation gives CSAIAPLGREGDTQYF.

A single count supports this clone. This CDR3 reads CNARAHEGTEAFF. CDR3 sequence (DNA): TGCAACGCGAGGGCGCATGAGGGCACTGAAGCTTTCTTT. The chain uses TRBV29-1 and TRBJ1-1; D remains unclear. The CDR3 covers 13 residues. Germline lookup yields CDR1 SQVTM and CDR2 ANQGSEA.

The V gene is TRBV11-2, the J gene TRBJ2-1; TRBD2 matches 8 bases. The CDR3 is 15 amino acids. With 2 bases clipped from V and 9 bases from J, the junction kept 9 bases outside the gene matches. From germline, CDR1 is SGHAT and CDR2 FQNNGV. The CDR3: CASSLISGSSGEQFF. In DNA form, the CDR3 reads TGTGCCAGCAGCTTAATCAGCGGGAGTTCCGGTGAGCAGTTCTTC.

The gene calls are TRBV9 and TRBJ1-6; no definite D call. Germline V gene sequence: CDR1 SGDLS, CDR2 YYNGEE. The CDR3 loop spans 13 amino acids. Trimming cost V 0 bases and J 9 bases, with 7 bases left between them. DNA of the CDR3: TGTGCCAGCAGCGTAGTTGAGGGTTCACCCCTCCACTTT. Protein: CASSVVEGSPLHF. Drawing the rest from reference TRBV9 and TRBJ1-6, the complete variable domain is DSGVTQTPKHLITATGQRVTLRCSPRSGDLSVYWYQQSLDQGLQFLIQYYNGEERAKGNILERFSAQQFPDLHSELNLSSLELGDSALYFCASSVVEGSPLHFGNGTRLTVT.